This T cell receptor beta chain was sequenced for a study of T-cell memory formation after mild COVID-19. Study background: Clustering of TCRs was largely donor specific. Study-wide points: Cross-reactive memory seemingly joined, as some responding clones were found in pre-infection memory. Whether day 37 second-wave clones are SARS-CoV-2-specific was not confirmed.

On this clonotype: What it binds is unknown.

CDR3 length: 14 amino acids. V trimming: 8 bases; J trimming: 7 bases; junction bases outside the gene matches: 11. Germline V lookup: CDR1 SGHAT, CDR2 FQNNGV. TCRdb called the 5' RACE reads again in MiXCR, with one record for every CDR3 protein. The sample lists approximately 270,000 distinct CDR3 sequences, about 17% seen once, with roughly 20% in the top ten. V usage is TRBV11-2 and J usage is TRBJ1-2, with 9 bases lining up with TRBD1. Input material: PBMCs or a T cell subset sorted from them (not recorded which). The sequence derives from a man between 18 and 35 years old who had mild COVID-19 (a few samples of this study predate the infection). Cell type and time point are not known. CDR3 coding DNA: TGTGCCAGCGGAGTTACAGGGGGCTATGGTGGCTACACCTTC. This gives the protein CASGVTGGYGGYTF.